One and the same sample provided the 24 T cell receptor beta chains below, sequenced in a study of blood T cells in healthy people across ages. A second PCR, run for roughly 7 to 11 cycles, used a sample-barcoded 5' primer plus a J-beta primer mix. Each CDR3 protein is one row after TCRdb ran MiXCR on the 5' RACE reads. Altogether roughly 1,700,000 distinct CDR3 sequences are present, 28% being singletons, with the ten largest covering more than 6%. The source material was blood. The receptor set was obtained from a woman in her 30s in good health.

CDR3 bases: TGTGCTAGTGGTTTGGTTGGGACAGGGTCAAACAATGAGCAGTTCTTC. Protein product: CASGLVGTGSNNEQFF. V usage is TRBV12-5 and J usage is TRBJ2-1, with 9 positions matching TRBD1. Germline V gives CDR1 LGHNT, CDR2 FRNRAP. CDR3 length equals 16 residues. V shed 0 bases and J 5 bases; nucleotides not matched to a gene: 5.

Many counts were recorded for this clonotype. The chain is built from TRBV5-1 and TRBJ1-2, with TRBD1 matching 11 bases. Looked up from germline, CDR1 is SGHRS and CDR2 is YFSETQ. The CDR3 loop spans 15 amino acids. V shed 4 bases and J 7 bases; nucleotides not matched to a gene: 9. DNA of the CDR3: TGCGCCAGCAGCGTGGAACCCGGGACAGGGGGTGGCTACACCTTC. Protein sequence: CASSVEPGTGGGYTF. Supplemented by reference TRBV5-1 and TRBJ1-2, the full variable domain reads KAGVTQTPRYLIKTRGQQVTLSCSPISGHRSVSWYQQTPGQGLQFLFEYFSETQRNKGNFPGRFSGRQFSNSRSEMNVSTLELGDSALYLCASSVEPGTGGGYTFGSGTRLTVV.

Details on this clonotype: A read error may produce the germline difference seen at one junction end. The chain recombines TRBV7-9 with TRBJ1-2; weak D call: TRBD1 (6 bases). The CDR3 loop spans 16 amino acids. In germline, CDR1 is SEHNR, CDR2 FQNEAQ (reference sequence). The CDR3 DNA sequence: TGTGCCAGCAGCCCCATTCCATCGACAGGAAACTATGGCTACATCTTC. It is translated as CASSPIPSTGNYGYIF.

This clonotype came up many times. V and J are TRBV5-1 and TRBJ2-5, with TRBD2 identical over 10 bases. CDR1 and CDR2 from the germline V gene are SGHRS and YFSETQ. The CDR3 covers 15 residues. With 2 bases clipped from V and 4 bases from J, the junction kept 5 bases outside the gene matches. The CDR3 here is CASSFEASGGETQYF. Written as DNA, the CDR3 is TGCGCCAGCAGCTTTGAGGCTAGCGGGGGAGAGACCCAGTACTTC.

At least ten counts were recorded for this clonotype. One base away lies a much larger clone, so this may be a sequencing read error. This chain uses TRBV7-2 with TRBJ1-1, with D perhaps matching TRBD1 (6 bases). Trimming left V 2 bases short and J 3 bases short, with 7 bases between. In germline, CDR1 is SGHTA, CDR2 FQGNSA. The CDR3 loop spans 13 amino acids. CDR3 nucleotide sequence: TGTGCCAGCAGCTTACAGGGGCACACTGAAGCTTTCTTT. Translation: CASSLQGHTEAFF.

This clonotype was seen more than once but under ten times. The chain recombines TRBV29-1 with TRBJ2-1; TRBD1 matches 8 bases. Germline-derived CDR1 and CDR2 are SQVTM and ANQGSEA. V shed 7 bases, J shed 6 bases, and the junction held 11 bases outside the gene matches. The length of the CDR3 is 14 residues. The CDR3 region is CSGGTGTGRNEQFF. The CDR3 DNA reads as TGCAGCGGTGGAACCGGGACAGGACGCAATGAGCAGTTCTTC.

Ten or more counts support this clonotype. V usage is TRBV29-1 and J usage is TRBJ2-5, with 8 positions matching TRBD1. Gene TRBJ2-7 matches the end of the DNA better, so the J call may be wrong. The CDR3 is 14 residues long. Per germline, CDR1 SQVTM and CDR2 ANQGSEA. In DNA, the CDR3 is TGCAGCGTTCAAAGGGGGACAGGAGGATTCGAGCAGTACTTC. It yields the protein CSVQRGTGGFEQYF.

This clonotype has a handful of counts. The chain recombines TRBV29-1 with TRBJ1-2, with D hard to call. The V gene lost 3 bases and the J gene lost 8 bases, with 22 bases spanning the gap. The germline V gene has CDR1 SQVTM and CDR2 ANQGSEA. This CDR3 is 15 amino acids long. The CDR3 sequence: CSVEWTANHPSGYTF. The CDR3 DNA reads TGCAGCGTTGAGTGGACGGCGAACCATCCTAGCGGCTACACCTTC.

For the CDR3, the DNA is TGTGCCAGCAGCAAAGATCGGGGCATGAACACTGAAGCTTTCTTT. This translates into CASSKDRGMNTEAFF. This chain connects TRBV21-1 to TRBJ1-1. TRBV21-1 is a recognized pseudogene. The CDR3 has 15 residues.

This clonotype was counted at least ten times. The J gene is TRBJ2-1, the V gene TRBV12-3 or TRBV12-4; TRBD2 matches at 8 bases. Trimming took 5 bases from V and 2 from J; bases not matched to a gene: 8. The CDR3 sequence is 16 residues long. Here the CDR3 DNA reads TGTGCCAGCAGTCCGGGGGGGTACGGGACCTACAATGAGCAGTTCTTC. It encodes CASSPGGYGTYNEQFF.

There are a few counts of this clonotype. The genes are TRBV20-1 and TRBJ2-7; D is uncertain. The germline V and J ends were trimmed by 3 bases and 2 bases, with 17 bases remaining between them. Germline CDR1 DFQATT, CDR2 SNEGSKA (reference sequence). The CDR3 runs to 15 residues. Here the CDR3 DNA reads TGCAGTGCTAGGGTCCGTTATGCGGAGACCTACGAGCAGTACTTC. Translating gives CSARVRYAETYEQYF.

This clonotype occurred a few times. This rearrangement joins TRBV2 to TRBJ2-1; 13 bases align to TRBD2. This CDR3 spans 17 amino acids. Germline V gives CDR1 SNHLY, CDR2 FYNNEI. V was clipped by 5 bases and J by 2 bases; unmatched bases: 6. The CDR3 DNA is TGTGCCAGCAGTCGGGGCGGACTAGCGGGGGCCTACAATGAGCAGTTCTTC. Amino acids: CASSRGGLAGAYNEQFF.

A remark on this clonotype: The conserved final phenylalanine or tryptophan is absent from the CDR3, which likely points to a read error. The chain recombines TRBV6-6 with TRBJ2-1, with 9 bases matching TRBD2. Germline V gene sequence: CDR1 MNHNY, CDR2 SVGAGI (reference sequence). The CDR3 runs 17 residues. J was trimmed by 2 bases and V by 6 bases; bases with no gene match: 11. The CDR3 DNA is TGTGCCAGCAGCCCCCTTGGGCGGACTAGCGCCTACAATGAGCAGTTCGTC. Amino acid sequence: CASSPLGRTSAYNEQFV.

The rearrangement uses TRBV5-5 and TRBJ2-1, with TRBD1 as a possible D gene (5 bases). Per germline, CDR1 SGHKS and CDR2 YYEKEE (reference sequence). Trimming shortened V by 2 bases and J by 8 bases, and 11 bases separated the two germline ends. The CDR3 has 13 amino acids. The CDR3, as DNA: TGTGCCAGCAGCTTTAGCATAGGGGATGAGCAGTTCTTC. Translated, it gives CASSFSIGDEQFF.

The chain employs TRBV12-3 or TRBV12-4 and TRBJ1-2, with TRBD1 matching over 7 bases. The V gene end was trimmed by 7 bases and the J gene end by 7 bases; junction bases not matched to a gene: 12. The CDR3 length is 14 residues. The DNA of the CDR3 is TGTGCCAGCACTAACAGGGGCGTCCGTCGTGGCTACACCTTC. Amino acid sequence: CASTNRGVRRGYTF.

The CDR3 nucleotides are TGCAGCGTTCGGGGGGGAAAAACCTACGAGCAGTACTTC. This gives the protein CSVRGGKTYEQYF. The V and J genes are TRBV29-1 and TRBJ2-7; 8 bases agree with TRBD2. This CDR3 spans 13 amino acids. Germline assignment: CDR1 SQVTM and CDR2 ANQGSEA. V trimming: 5 bases; J trimming: 2 bases; junction bases outside the gene matches: 5.

The chain recombines TRBV10-3 with TRBJ1-5; D remains ambiguous. Trimming removed 6 bases from V and 5 bases from J, with 8 bases in between. The CDR3 runs 12 residues. Germline V gene data show CDR1 as ENHRY and CDR2 as SYGVKD. In nucleotides, the CDR3 is TGTGCCATCAGCCGAGACGATCAGCCCCAGCATTTT. Translated: CAISRDDQPQHF.

This clonotype was detected many times. The junction shows a germline mismatch at one end, possibly a read error. V usage is TRBV5-1 and J usage is TRBJ1-2; D is perhaps TRBD1 (6 bases). Germline V CDR1 and CDR2: SGHRS, YFSETQ. The CDR3 is 13 residues long. CDR3 sequence (DNA): TGTGCCAGCAGCTTAGGAACAGGGCGAGGCTACACCTTC. Translated: CASSLGTGRGYTF.

This clonotype has more than one count but fewer than ten. The gene calls are TRBV25-1 and TRBJ2-5, with 7 bases aligning to TRBD1. V was clipped by 3 bases and J by 5 bases; unmatched bases: 18. The CDR3 is made up of 18 amino acids. CDR1 MGHDK and CDR2 SYGVNS come from the germline V gene. CDR3: CASSDTRDRGQRLETQYF. The DNA for the CDR3 is TGTGCCAGCAGTGACACCCGGGACAGAGGACAAAGACTTGAGACCCAGTACTTC.

The chain joins TRBV6-6 to TRBJ2-5, with 9 bases lining up with TRBD2. CDR1 and CDR2 from the germline V gene are MNHNY and SVGAGI (reference sequence). With 0 bases clipped from V and 5 bases from J, the junction kept 10 bases outside the gene matches. The CDR3 runs 17 residues. This chain's CDR3 is CASSYSMGLAGFETQYF. The DNA for the CDR3 is TGTGCCAGCAGTTACTCGATGGGGCTAGCGGGATTTGAGACCCAGTACTTC.

This clonotype was found a few times. The rearrangement joins TRBV29-1 to TRBJ1-1; D remains ambiguous. The CDR3 spans 12 residues. The germline CDR1 and CDR2 sequences are SQVTM and ANQGSEA. V shed 3 bases and J shed 1 base, with 6 bases lying between them. In DNA form, the CDR3 reads TGCAGCGTTGAGGTGGGGAACACTGAAGCTTTCTTT. Residues: CSVEVGNTEAFF. Complete variable domain (other parts from reference TRBV29-1 and TRBJ1-1): SAVISQKPSRDICQRGTSLTIQCQVDSQVTMMFWYRQQPGQSLTLIATANQGSEATYESGFVIDKFPISRPNLTFSTLTVSNMSPEDSSIYLCSVEVGNTEAFFGQGTRLTVV.

This clonotype showed up just a few times. The chain couples TRBV29-1 to TRBJ1-1; TRBD1 aligns across 7 bases. This CDR3 is built from 12 residues. V was pared by 6 bases and J by 9 bases, with 10 bases of the junction left unmatched. Germline-derived CDR1 and CDR2 are SQVTM and ANQGSEA. CDR3 residues: CSVEGARVKAFF. The DNA of the CDR3 is TGCAGCGTGGAGGGGGCGCGGGTGAAAGCTTTCTTT.

The chain combines TRBV6-6 with TRBJ2-7; tentative D call: TRBD1 (5 bases). With 2 bases removed from V and 5 bases from J, the gap between germline ends came to 10 bases. Germline V gene lookup returns CDR1 MNHNY and CDR2 SVGAGI (reference sequence). This CDR3 is 13 amino acids long. The CDR3 protein is CASSYARAHEQYF. CDR3 coding DNA: TGTGCCAGCAGTTACGCCAGGGCCCACGAGCAGTACTTC.

The genes are TRBV27 and TRBJ2-4; no clear D. CDR1 is MNHEY, CDR2 SMNVEV, per germline (reference sequence). This CDR3 contains 12 residues. The V end lost 7 bases, the J end lost 13 bases, and 17 bases lay between the germline ends. The CDR3 spells CASKYLNNEQYF. CDR3 coding DNA: TGTGCCAGCAAGTACCTCAACAATGAGCAGTACTTC.